The 27 T cell receptor beta chains presented below share a single source sample, sequenced in a study of CD4+ T cells in melanoma. Using immunoSEQ multiplex PCR, the repertoire was profiled, and TCRdb retains in-frame clones only, with some absent. The repertoire holds 90,000 to 130,000 clones, with roughly 90% as singletons. Sequencing input: peripheral blood. All receptors derive from a human donor with melanoma.

V and J are TRBV5-6 and TRBJ2-5; a possible D gene is TRBD1 (6 bases). Per germline, CDR1 SGHDT and CDR2 YYEEEE. The CDR3 spans 17 residues. Trimming left V 4 bases short and J 2 bases short, with 21 bases between. CDR3 in DNA: TGTGCCAGCAGCCTACAGCTAAACAGGGCTCGGCAAGAGACCCAGTACTTC. Translating gives CASSLQLNRARQETQYF.

Here the CDR3 reads CASSILRGQGDQPQHF. The CDR3 DNA reads TGTGCCAGTAGTATATTAAGGGGACAGGGAGATCAGCCCCAGCATTTT. The J gene is TRBJ1-5, the V gene TRBV19, with 9 bases matching TRBD1. With V trimmed by 2 bases and J by 5 bases, 7 bases remained unmatched. Germline lookup yields CDR1 LNHDA and CDR2 SQIVND (reference sequence). The CDR3 extends over 16 amino acids.

The rearrangement uses TRBV29-1 and TRBJ2-5; D gene uncertain. The V end lost 4 bases, the J end lost 3 bases, and 3 bases lay between the germline ends. The CDR3 consists of 10 residues. Germline V gives CDR1 SQVTM, CDR2 ANQGSEA. CDR3 sequence reads: CSVGEETQYF. The CDR3 bases are TGCAGCGTTGGAGAAGAGACCCAGTACTTC.

The CDR3 sequence: CASSHPGQDSGNTIYF. Written as DNA, the CDR3 is TGTGCCAGCTCACATCCCGGACAAGACTCTGGAAACACCATATATTTT. V usage is TRBV18 and J usage is TRBJ1-3; D might be TRBD1 (5 bases). The length of the CDR3 is 16 residues. In germline, CDR1 is KGHSH, CDR2 LQKENI. V shed 4 bases and J shed 0 bases, with 13 bases lying between them.

The genes are TRBV7-2 and TRBJ2-2; D is possibly TRBD2 (5 bases). The germline V gene has CDR1 SGHTA and CDR2 FQGNSA. The CDR3 covers 14 residues. The ends were cut back, 5 bases at V and 1 base at J, with 8 bases in the middle. The CDR3 region has the DNA TGTGCCAGCAGCCCGAGCGGGAACACCGGGGAGCTGTTTTTT. Translation gives CASSPSGNTGELFF.

The J gene is TRBJ2-1, the V gene TRBV7-9, with D tentatively TRBD2 (5 bases). CDR3 length: 19 residues. Between the trimmed V and J ends, which lost 6 bases and 0 bases, there was a span of 24 bases. In germline, CDR1 is SEHNR, CDR2 FQNEAQ (reference sequence). Here the CDR3 reads CASRQLAGIDGDSYNEQFF. CDR3 sequence (DNA): TGTGCCAGCAGACAACTTGCCGGAATCGACGGGGACTCCTACAATGAGCAGTTCTTC.

The V gene is TRBV30, the J gene TRBJ2-7; maybe TRBD2 (5 bases). CDR1 and CDR2 from the germline V gene are GTSNPN and SVGIG (reference sequence). This CDR3 contains 13 residues. Trimming removed 4 bases at V and 11 bases at J, with 21 bases between. In nucleotides, the CDR3 is TGTGCCTGGAAGATGGGCCCAGAAAACGGGGAGTACTTC. Its protein is CAWKMGPENGEYF. The full variable domain, rest sourced from reference TRBV30 and TRBJ2-7, is SQTIHQWPATLVQPVGSPLSLECTVEGTSNPNLYWYRQAAGRGLQLLFYSVGIGQISSEVPQNLSASRPQDRQFILSSKKLLLSDSGFYLCAWKMGPENGEYFGPGTRLTVT.

This clone was counted a single time. This rearrangement joins TRBV30 to TRBJ1-5; tentatively, D is TRBD1 (5 bases). The germline gives CDR1 GTSNPN, CDR2 SVGIG (reference sequence). Trimming removed 3 bases at V and 0 bases at J, with 12 bases between. This CDR3 has 15 amino acids. CDR3 DNA: TGTGCCTGGAGGGAGGGGCCGAATAGCAATCAGCCCCAGCATTTT. Protein: CAWREGPNSNQPQHF.

This clone was seen just once. This rearrangement joins TRBV5-1 to TRBJ2-2; D is possibly TRBD1 (6 bases). The V and J ends lost 0 bases and 7 bases respectively, with 16 bases between them. Germline values: CDR1 SGHRS, CDR2 YFSETQ. The CDR3 consists of 16 residues. The CDR3 DNA is TGCGCCAGCAGCTTGGAACCGGGACAATTGATCGGGGAGCTGTTTTTT. Protein: CASSLEPGQLIGELFF.

The chain uses TRBV13 and TRBJ2-7, with D possibly TRBD2 on 5 matching bases. The CDR3 runs to 16 residues. The germline V and J ends were trimmed by 5 bases and 0 bases, with 17 bases remaining between them. Germline V gene lookup returns CDR1 PRHDT and CDR2 FYEKMQ (reference sequence). CDR3 loop: CASSGGFAEDSYEQYF. Here the CDR3 DNA reads TGTGCCAGCAGCGGAGGCTTCGCGGAGGACTCCTACGAGCAGTACTTC.

The V and J genes are TRBV7-2 and TRBJ2-3; the D call may be TRBD1 or TRBD2 (5 bases each). This CDR3 region has 14 residues. Germline V lookup: CDR1 SGHTA, CDR2 FQGNSA. V was shortened by 1 base and J by 5 bases, with 10 bases between the two germline ends. The CDR3 is CASSLGGVGDTQYF. In nucleotides, the CDR3 is TGTGCCAGCAGCTTAGGAGGGGTGGGAGATACGCAGTATTTT.

This chain links TRBV6-6 with TRBJ2-5; D may match TRBD1 or TRBD2 (5 bases each). Trimming removed 7 bases from V and 1 base from J, with 10 bases in between. Looked up from germline, CDR1 is MNHNY and CDR2 is SVGAGI (reference sequence). The CDR3 covers 13 residues. CDR3 coding DNA: TGTGCCAGCAAGGGTGGGGGCCAAGAGACCCAGTACTTC. It is translated as CASKGGGQETQYF.

The chain links TRBV6-5 to TRBJ2-2; possibly TRBD1 or TRBD2 for D (5 bases each). This CDR3 has 14 amino acids. Germline CDR1 and CDR2: MNHEY and SVGAGI. The V end was cut by 6 bases, the J end by 6 bases, with 14 bases between. This CDR3 is CASRPGPRAGELFF. CDR3 nucleotides: TGTGCCAGCAGACCGGGACCTCGGGCCGGGGAGCTGTTTTTT.

The chain recombines TRBV9 with TRBJ2-5; 8 nucleotides align to TRBD1. J was trimmed by 1 base and V by 2 bases; bases with no gene match: 10. The CDR3 totals 17 residues. From germline, CDR1 is SGDLS and CDR2 YYNGEE. The CDR3 loop is CASSVSTGGQPQETQYF. The CDR3 DNA reads as TGTGCCAGCAGCGTCTCAACAGGGGGACAGCCCCAAGAGACCCAGTACTTC.

This chain links TRBV7-2 with TRBJ1-4; 8 bases are shared with TRBD1. CDR3 length: 14 amino acids. CDR1 SGHTA and CDR2 FQGNSA come from the germline V gene. V trimming: 5 bases; J trimming: 8 bases; junction bases outside the gene matches: 7. The CDR3 DNA follows: TGTGCCAGCAGCCCTCGGACAGGGACGGAAAAACTGTTTTTT. Protein product: CASSPRTGTEKLFF.

The chain couples TRBV4-1 to TRBJ2-3; D unclear. This CDR3 is built from 17 residues. Germline loops: CDR1 MGHRA, CDR2 YSYEKL. The V and J ends lost 1 base and 1 base respectively, with 15 bases between them. This CDR3 reads CASSQVGALRGTDTQYF. The CDR3, as DNA: TGCGCCAGCAGCCAAGTTGGCGCCTTACGGGGCACAGATACGCAGTATTTT.

The rearrangement joins TRBV28 to TRBJ2-7, with D hard to call. CDR3 size: 13 residues. V was cut by 3 bases and J by 0 bases, with 6 bases left in between. Germline lookup yields CDR1 MDHEN and CDR2 SYDVKM. In DNA, the CDR3 is TGTGCCAGCAGTTTTTATAGCTCCTACGAGCAGTACTTC. The encoded protein is CASSFYSSYEQYF.

In nucleotides, the CDR3 is TGTGCCAGCAGCCGACGGGGGGGCCAAGATGGAGATACGCAGTATTTT. Its translation: CASSRRGGQDGDTQYF. The chain joins TRBV4-2 to TRBJ2-3; 8 positions match TRBD2. This CDR3 has 16 amino acids. Germline V gene sequence: CDR1 LGHNA, CDR2 YNFKEQ. The trim removed 4 bases at V and 5 bases at J, leaving 11 bases unmatched.

V usage is TRBV11-2 and J usage is TRBJ2-7; tentative D call: TRBD2 (5 bases). The CDR3 covers 13 residues. The germline V gene has CDR1 SGHAT and CDR2 FQNNGV. V lost 1 base, J lost 7 bases, and 11 bases lay in between. The CDR3 loop is CASSLGREPEQYF. The CDR3 DNA is TGTGCCAGCAGCTTAGGTAGGGAGCCGGAGCAGTACTTC.

V gene TRBV5-6 combines with J gene TRBJ2-1; 12 bases map to TRBD1. The germline V gene encodes CDR1 SGHDT and CDR2 YYEEEE. CDR3 length equals 17 residues. J gave up 9 bases and V 4 bases, and 14 bases lay outside the gene matches. DNA of the CDR3: TGTGCCAGCAGCGCCGGGACAGGGGGCCTGCTAGGTACTGAGCAGTTCTTC. Its translation is CASSAGTGGLLGTEQFF.

This clone was seen once. This chain joins TRBV4-1 and TRBJ2-5; 8 nucleotides match TRBD2. The better agreement between TRBJ2-7 and the DNA end casts doubt on the J call. The CDR3 is 16 residues long. Germline V CDR1 and CDR2: MGHRA, YSYEKL. The chain's CDR3 is CASSQARGGRFYEQYF. For the CDR3, the DNA is TGCGCCAGCAGCCAAGCCCGGGGGGGGCGGTTCTACGAGCAGTACTTC.

V is TRBV29-1 and J is TRBJ2-6, with D hard to call. V shed 6 bases and J shed 3 bases, with 6 bases lying between them. CDR1 is SQVTM, CDR2 ANQGSEA, per germline. The CDR3 is made up of 12 amino acids. DNA of the CDR3: TGCAGCGTATCCCATGGGGCCAACGTCCTGACTTTC. Its translation: CSVSHGANVLTF.

The rearrangement joins TRBV5-4 to TRBJ2-2; 10 bases line up with TRBD2. Germline V gene sequence: CDR1 SGHNT, CDR2 YYREEE (reference sequence). The CDR3 is 17 residues long. Losses at the gene ends were 3 bases for V and 2 bases for J; bases not matched to a gene: 7. The CDR3 loop is CASSSGGLAANTGELFF. The CDR3 DNA sequence: TGTGCCAGCAGCTCGGGTGGACTAGCGGCAAACACCGGGGAGCTGTTTTTT. The variable domain in full, with the rest retrieved from reference TRBV5-4 and TRBJ2-2, is ETGVTQSPTHLIKTRGQQVTLRCSSQSGHNTVSWYQQALGQGPQFIFQYYREEENGRGNFPPRFSGLQFPNYSSELNVNALELDDSALYLCASSSGGLAANTGELFFGEGSRLTVL.

This clone was detected only once. The chain combines TRBV6-5 with TRBJ2-1; 10 nucleotides line up with TRBD2. The CDR3 runs to 15 residues. The V gene's germline CDR1 is MNHEY and CDR2 SVGAGI. V was pared by 4 bases and J by 7 bases, with 7 bases of the junction left unmatched. Written as DNA, the CDR3 is TGTGCCAGCAGTTTAGAGCGGGAGGGTATTAATGAGCAGTTCTTC. Protein sequence: CASSLEREGINEQFF.

This sequence joins TRBV30 and TRBJ2-3; no firm D call. Trimming left V 2 bases short and J 2 bases short, with 8 bases between. The CDR3 runs to 13 residues. Germline CDR1 is GTSNPN and CDR2 is SVGIG (reference sequence). CDR3 DNA: TGTGCCTGGAGTTCCCTCCTCACAGATACGCAGTATTTT. Protein: CAWSSLLTDTQYF.

V and J are TRBV10-3 and TRBJ2-7, with a weak D call TRBD2 (6 bases). Looked up from germline, CDR1 is ENHRY and CDR2 is SYGVKD. CDR3 length equals 15 residues. Trimming took off 3 bases at V and 0 bases at J, with 12 bases between the two ends. CDR3 in amino acids: CAISDPGGFSYEQYF. As DNA, the CDR3 is TGTGCCATCAGTGACCCTGGGGGGTTCTCCTACGAGCAGTACTTC.

DNA of the CDR3: TGTGCCAGCAGCGTCCGGGCCAGGGACGGGGAGCTGTTTTTT. Translated, it gives CASSVRARDGELFF. The chain combines TRBV7-9 with TRBJ2-2, with D perhaps matching TRBD1 (5 bases). This CDR3 has 14 amino acids. With 5 bases removed from V and 7 bases from J, the gap between germline ends came to 14 bases. Germline assignment: CDR1 SEHNR and CDR2 FQNEAQ (reference sequence).